The clone carrying this T cell receptor beta chain was detected ten times or more. Its antigen is currently unknown. Amplification of TCR beta CDR3 regions was performed using RNA transcripts as template. The HTBI primer set drove a first-round RT-PCR of the TCR CDR3. TCRdb called the multiplex PCR reads again in MiXCR, with one record for every CDR3 protein. Of a few hundred thousand distinct CDR3 sequences listed, approximately 15% are singletons. The record originates from a study of T cells in Graves' hyperthyroidism and ophthalmopathy. Study-wide points: Expanded thyroid clonotypes (above 0.001) were mostly also found in blood. The model foresaw ophthalmopathy a median around 6 months prior to onset.

Germline V gene lookup returns CDR1 SGHDN and CDR2 FVKESK. The CDR3 is 14 residues long. Trimming left V 4 bases short and J 6 bases short, with 15 bases between. The chain combines TRBV14 with TRBJ1-1, with D maybe TRBD1 (6 bases). The specimen was blood. This clonotype was sampled from a woman aged 35 to 49 with Graves' ophthalmopathy. The CDR3 is CASSRQVVSAEAFF. In DNA form, the CDR3 reads TGTGCCAGCAGCCGACAGGTCGTTTCGGCTGAAGCTTTCTTT. Combining the CDR3 with reference TRBV14 and TRBJ1-1 gives the whole variable domain EAGVTQFPSHSVIEKGQTVTLRCDPISGHDNLYWYRRVMGKEIKFLLHFVKESKQDESGMPNNRFLAERTGGTYSTLKVQPAELEDSGVYFCASSRQVVSAEAFFGQGTRLTVV.